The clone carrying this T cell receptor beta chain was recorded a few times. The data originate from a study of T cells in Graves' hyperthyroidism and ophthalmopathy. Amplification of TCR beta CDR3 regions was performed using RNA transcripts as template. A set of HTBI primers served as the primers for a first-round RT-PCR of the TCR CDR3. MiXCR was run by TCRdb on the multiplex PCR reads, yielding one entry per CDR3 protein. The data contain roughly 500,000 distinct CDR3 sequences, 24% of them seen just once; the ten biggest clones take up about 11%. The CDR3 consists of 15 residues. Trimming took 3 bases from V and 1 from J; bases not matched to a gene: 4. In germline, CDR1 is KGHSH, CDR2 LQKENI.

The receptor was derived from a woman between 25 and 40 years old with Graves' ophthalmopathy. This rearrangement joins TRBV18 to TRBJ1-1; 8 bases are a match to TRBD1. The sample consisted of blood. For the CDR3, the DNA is TGTGCCAGCTCACCCAGGACAGGGACGAACACTGAAGCTTTCTTT. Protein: CASSPRTGTNTEAFF.